These T cell receptor beta chains were read from a single sample in a study of blood T cell repertoires in COVID-19. Data came from immunoSEQ multiplex PCR; TCRdb stores just in-frame clones and leaves some out. The sample yields around 230,000 clones, 70% to 90% seen once. The specimen sequenced was PBMCs or T cells enriched from blood (not recorded which). These receptors came from a woman between 40 and 50 years old with acute COVID-19. Both conserved end residues are part of each CDR3. A D gene is named only where the DNA matches it firmly. Clone size appears in some rows only: once, few, many, or a class for an expanded clone.

v_call	d_call	cdr3_length	j_call	clone_size	cdr3_nt	cdr3_aa
TRBV3-1/TRBV3-2	TRBD1	14	TRBJ2-5	NA	TGTGCCAGCAGCCAAGGGACAGGAAAAGAGACCCAGTACTTC	CASSQGTGKETQYF
TRBV30	TRBD1	15	TRBJ1-1	NA	TGTGCCTGGAATCAATGCCAGGGGGTTTGCACTGAAGCTTTCTTT	CAWNQCQGVCTEAFF
TRBV6-6	TRBD1	15	TRBJ1-3	NA	TGTGCCAGCGGCCGAGGGGGCAATGGTGGAAACACCATATATTTT	CASGRGGNGGNTIYF
TRBV6-2/TRBV6-3	NA	12	TRBJ1-1	NA	TGTGCCAGCAGCCGGAGGTTACCTGAAGCTTTCTTT	CASSRRLPEAFF
TRBV11-2	TRBD1	13	TRBJ1-2	NA	TGTGCCAGCAGCTTGGGACAGGGGGTAGGCTACACCTTC	CASSLGQGVGYTF
TRBV25-1	TRBD1	17	TRBJ1-3	NA	TGTGCCAGCAGTCCGCCGGGACAGGGGGCGCTTGGAAACACCATATATTTT	CASSPPGQGALGNTIYF
TRBV7-2	NA	14	TRBJ1-4	once	TGTGCCAGCAGCTTATCCAGGGGTGGGGAAAAACTGTTTTTT	CASSLSRGGEKLFF
TRBV21-1	NA	18	TRBJ1-1	NA	TGTGCCAGCAGCAAAGGGAGGAGCGGGCGACCCGGGGACACTGAAGCTTTCTTT	CASSKGRSGRPGDTEAFF
TRBV29-1	NA	12	TRBJ1-1	NA	TGCAGCGTGACCAGGGTTCACACTGAAGCTTTCTTT	CSVTRVHTEAFF
TRBV5-1	TRBD2	15	TRBJ2-5	NA	TGCGCCAGCAGCTTGAGCGGGGGGGCGAAAGAGACCCAGTACTTC	CASSLSGGAKETQYF
TRBV29-1	NA	12	TRBJ1-1	NA	TGCAGCGCTGTCGGAGCGGGCCCCGAAGCTTTCTTT	CSAVGAGPEAFF
TRBV29-1	TRBD1	13	TRBJ1-1	NA	TGCAGCGTCCCGGGACAGGTGAACACTGAAGCTTTCTTT	CSVPGQVNTEAFF
TRBV7-2	NA	15	TRBJ2-2	few	TGTGCCAGCAGCTTAGCGGCCCTTAACACCGGGGAGCTGTTTTTT	CASSLAALNTGELFF
TRBV5-1	NA	15	TRBJ1-4	NA	TGCGCCAGCAGCGCGGGGGGCTCAACTAATGAAAAACTGTTTTTT	CASSAGGSTNEKLFF
TRBV5-1	NA	13	TRBJ1-3	NA	TGCGCCAGCGCCGTGGGGGGAGGAAACACCATATATTTT	CASAVGGGNTIYF
TRBV2	TRBD1	14	TRBJ1-1	few	TGTGCCAGCAGTAACCAGGGGGTTAACACTGAAGCTTTCTTT	CASSNQGVNTEAFF
TRBV12-5	NA	12	TRBJ2-1	NA	TGTGCTAGTGCTAGCTCCTACAATGAGCAGTTCTTC	CASASSYNEQFF
TRBV12-5	TRBD1	18	TRBJ1-4	NA	TGTGCTAGTGGTTTGGAAAAGGCTAAGAACAGGGGCTACGAAAAACTGTTTTTT	CASGLEKAKNRGYEKLFF
TRBV6-2/TRBV6-3	TRBD1	14	TRBJ1-5	NA	TGTGCCAGCAGTTACTCGGCAGGGGGCCAGCCCCAGCATTTT	CASSYSAGGQPQHF
TRBV19	NA	16	TRBJ1-5	NA	TGTGCCAGTAGTGGTAAGGCCGGGTTGAGCAATCAGCCCCAGCATTTT	CASSGKAGLSNQPQHF
TRBV24-1	TRBD1	14	TRBJ2-1	NA	TGTGCCACCAGAGGACAGGGGCGAGGAAATGAGCAGTTCTTC	CATRGQGRGNEQFF
TRBV10-1	NA	14	TRBJ1-6	NA	TGCGCCAGCAGTGAAGGCAGGCCAAAAGGACCCCTCCACTTT	CASSEGRPKGPLHF
TRBV9	TRBD2	16	TRBJ2-3	NA	TGTGCCAGCAGCCCCCGACTAGCCCCTAGCACAGATACGCAGTATTTT	CASSPRLAPSTDTQYF
TRBV30	TRBD1	13	TRBJ2-5	NA	TGTGCCTGGAGAGGACAGGGGGGAGAGACCCAGTACTTC	CAWRGQGGETQYF
TRBV3-1/TRBV3-2	TRBD2	14	TRBJ2-1	NA	TGTGCCAGCAGCCCTGGGAGCGGGGGGAATGAGCAGTTCTTC	CASSPGSGGNEQFF
TRBV7-2	NA	15	TRBJ1-4	NA	TGTGCCAGCAGCTTACTCGGAGGATATAATGAAAAACTGTTTTTT	CASSLLGGYNEKLFF